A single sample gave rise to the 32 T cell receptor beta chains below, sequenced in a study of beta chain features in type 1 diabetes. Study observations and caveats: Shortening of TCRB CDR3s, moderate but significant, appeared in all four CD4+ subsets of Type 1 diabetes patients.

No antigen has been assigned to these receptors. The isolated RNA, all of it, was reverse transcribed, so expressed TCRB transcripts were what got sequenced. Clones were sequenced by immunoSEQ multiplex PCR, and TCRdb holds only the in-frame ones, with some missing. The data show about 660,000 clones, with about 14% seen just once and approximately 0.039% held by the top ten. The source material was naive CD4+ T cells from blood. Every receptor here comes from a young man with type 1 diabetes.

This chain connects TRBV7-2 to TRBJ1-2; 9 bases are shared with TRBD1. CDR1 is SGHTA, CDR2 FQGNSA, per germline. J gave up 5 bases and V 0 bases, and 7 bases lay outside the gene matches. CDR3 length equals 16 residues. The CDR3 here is CASSLAGTGIEYGYTF. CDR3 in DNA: TGTGCCAGCAGCTTAGCTGGGACAGGGATAGAGTATGGCTACACCTTC.

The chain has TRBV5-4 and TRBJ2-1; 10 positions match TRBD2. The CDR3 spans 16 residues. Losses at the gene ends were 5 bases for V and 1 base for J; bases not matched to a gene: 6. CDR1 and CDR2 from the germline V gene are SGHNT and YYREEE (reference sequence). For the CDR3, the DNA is TGTGCCAGCAGTCCCACTAGCGGGGTATCCTACAATGAGCAGTTCTTC. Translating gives CASSPTSGVSYNEQFF.

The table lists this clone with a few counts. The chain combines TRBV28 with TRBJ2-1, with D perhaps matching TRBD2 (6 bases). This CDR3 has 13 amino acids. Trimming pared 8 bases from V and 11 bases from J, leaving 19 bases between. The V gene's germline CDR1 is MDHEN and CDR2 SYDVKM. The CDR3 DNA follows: TGTGCCAGCGCCTCCGGGACTGACAGAAAGCAGTTCTTC. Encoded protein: CASASGTDRKQFF.

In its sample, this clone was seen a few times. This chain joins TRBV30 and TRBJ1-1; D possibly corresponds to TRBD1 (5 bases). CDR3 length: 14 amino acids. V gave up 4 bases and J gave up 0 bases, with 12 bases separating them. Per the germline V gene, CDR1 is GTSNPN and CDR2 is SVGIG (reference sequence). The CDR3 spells CAWTKGRLNTEAFF. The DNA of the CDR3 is TGTGCCTGGACGAAGGGGCGGTTGAACACTGAAGCTTTCTTT.

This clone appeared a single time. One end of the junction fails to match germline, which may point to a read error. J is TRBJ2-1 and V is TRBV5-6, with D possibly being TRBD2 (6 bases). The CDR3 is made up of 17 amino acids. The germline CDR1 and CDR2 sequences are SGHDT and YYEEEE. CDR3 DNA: TGTGCCAGCAGCTTTAGGGAGGAACGGTACTCCCACAATGAGCAGTTCTTC. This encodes CASSFREERYSHNEQFF.

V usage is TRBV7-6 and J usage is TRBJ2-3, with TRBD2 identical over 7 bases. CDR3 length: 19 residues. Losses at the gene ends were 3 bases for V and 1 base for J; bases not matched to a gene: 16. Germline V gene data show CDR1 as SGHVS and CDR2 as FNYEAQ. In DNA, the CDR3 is TGTGCCAGCAGCTTCCCCCTTAAGGGGAGGGCCGGGGGCACAGATACGCAGTATTTT. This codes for CASSFPLKGRAGGTDTQYF.

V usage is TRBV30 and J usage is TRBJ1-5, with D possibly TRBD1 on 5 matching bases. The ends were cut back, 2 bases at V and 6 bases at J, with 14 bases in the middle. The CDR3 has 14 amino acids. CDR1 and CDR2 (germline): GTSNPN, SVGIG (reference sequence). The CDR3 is CAWSSLGVRQPQHF. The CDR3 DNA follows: TGTGCCTGGAGTAGTTTGGGGGTTCGTCAGCCCCAGCATTTT.

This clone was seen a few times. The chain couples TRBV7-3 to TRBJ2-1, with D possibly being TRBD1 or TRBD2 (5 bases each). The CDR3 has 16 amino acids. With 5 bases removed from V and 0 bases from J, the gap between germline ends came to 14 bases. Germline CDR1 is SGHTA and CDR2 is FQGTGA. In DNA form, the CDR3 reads TGTGCCAGCAGCCCAACGGGGACCAGCTCCTACAATGAGCAGTTCTTC. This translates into CASSPTGTSSYNEQFF.

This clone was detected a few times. DNA for the CDR3: TGTGCAAGTCGCTCCAACCCCGAGGGCGCGGGTCAGCCCCAGCATTTT. Encoded protein: CASRSNPEGAGQPQHF. The V and J genes are TRBV12-2 and TRBJ1-5. TRBV12-2 is a known pseudogene. The CDR3 has 16 amino acids.

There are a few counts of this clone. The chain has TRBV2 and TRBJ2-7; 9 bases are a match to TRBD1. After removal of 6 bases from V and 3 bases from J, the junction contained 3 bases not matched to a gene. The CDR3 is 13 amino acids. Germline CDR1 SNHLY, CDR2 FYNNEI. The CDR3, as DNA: TGTGCCAGCAGAGGGACAGGGATCTACGAGCAGTACTTC. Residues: CASRGTGIYEQYF.

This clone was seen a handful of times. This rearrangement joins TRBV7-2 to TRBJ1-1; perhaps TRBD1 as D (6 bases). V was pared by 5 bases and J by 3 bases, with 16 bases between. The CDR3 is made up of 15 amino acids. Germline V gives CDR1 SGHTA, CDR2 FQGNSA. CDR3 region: CASSVQGGRHTEAFF. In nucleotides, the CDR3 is TGTGCCAGCAGCGTACAGGGTGGTCGGCACACTGAAGCTTTCTTT.

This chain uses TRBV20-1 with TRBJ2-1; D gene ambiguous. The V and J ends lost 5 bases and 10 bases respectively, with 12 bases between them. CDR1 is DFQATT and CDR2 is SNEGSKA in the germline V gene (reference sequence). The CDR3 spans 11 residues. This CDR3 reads CSAPGYGEQFF. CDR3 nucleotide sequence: TGCAGTGCTCCGGGCTACGGAGAGCAGTTCTTC.

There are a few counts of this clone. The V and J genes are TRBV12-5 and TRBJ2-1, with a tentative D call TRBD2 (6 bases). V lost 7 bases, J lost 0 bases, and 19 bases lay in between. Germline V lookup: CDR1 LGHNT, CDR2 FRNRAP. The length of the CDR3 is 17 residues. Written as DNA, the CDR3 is TGTGCTAGTGCCATCTCGGGAGCGTCGAGCTCCTACAATGAGCAGTTCTTC. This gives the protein CASAISGASSSYNEQFF.

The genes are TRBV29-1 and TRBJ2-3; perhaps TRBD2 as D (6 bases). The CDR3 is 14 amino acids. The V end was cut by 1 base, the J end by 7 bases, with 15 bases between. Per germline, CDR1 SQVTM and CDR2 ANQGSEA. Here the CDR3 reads CSVEGAGSLNTQYF. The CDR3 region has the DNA TGCAGCGTTGAAGGGGCGGGGTCCTTGAATACGCAGTATTTT.

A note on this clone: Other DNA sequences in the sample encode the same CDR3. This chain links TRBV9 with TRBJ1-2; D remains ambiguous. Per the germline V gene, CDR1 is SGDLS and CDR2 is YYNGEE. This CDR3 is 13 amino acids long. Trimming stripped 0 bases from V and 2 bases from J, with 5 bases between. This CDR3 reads CASSVGSNYGYTF. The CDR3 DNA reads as TGTGCCAGCAGCGTAGGGAGCAACTATGGCTACACCTTC.

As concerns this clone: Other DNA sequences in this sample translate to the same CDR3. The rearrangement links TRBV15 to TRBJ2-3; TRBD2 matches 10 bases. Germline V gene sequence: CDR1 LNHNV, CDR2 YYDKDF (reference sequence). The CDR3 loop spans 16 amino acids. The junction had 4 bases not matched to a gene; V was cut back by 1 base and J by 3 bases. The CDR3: CATSRGLAGSTDTQYF. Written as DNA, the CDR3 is TGTGCCACCAGCAGAGGACTAGCGGGTTCGACAGATACGCAGTATTTT.

CDR3 loop: CASSREAYSYEQYF. In DNA form, the CDR3 reads TGTGCCAGCTCACGAGAAGCCTACTCCTACGAGCAGTACTTC. This rearrangement joins TRBV18 to TRBJ2-7; no clear D. This CDR3 contains 14 residues. The germline V gene encodes CDR1 KGHSH and CDR2 LQKENI. V lost 4 bases and J 0 bases, leaving 10 bases between the germline ends.

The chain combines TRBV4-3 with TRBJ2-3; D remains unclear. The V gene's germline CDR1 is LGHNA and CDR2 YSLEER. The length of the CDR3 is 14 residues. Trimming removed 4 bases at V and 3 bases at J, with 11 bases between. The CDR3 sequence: CASSRAQVTDTQYF. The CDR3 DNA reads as TGCGCCAGCAGCCGGGCCCAGGTTACAGATACGCAGTATTTT.

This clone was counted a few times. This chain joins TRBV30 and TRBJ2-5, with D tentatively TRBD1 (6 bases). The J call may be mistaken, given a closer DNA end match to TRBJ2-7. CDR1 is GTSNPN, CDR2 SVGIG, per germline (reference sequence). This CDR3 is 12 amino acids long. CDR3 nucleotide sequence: TGTGCCTGTTCTGGGGGCACCTACGAGCAGTACTTC. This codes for CACSGGTYEQYF.

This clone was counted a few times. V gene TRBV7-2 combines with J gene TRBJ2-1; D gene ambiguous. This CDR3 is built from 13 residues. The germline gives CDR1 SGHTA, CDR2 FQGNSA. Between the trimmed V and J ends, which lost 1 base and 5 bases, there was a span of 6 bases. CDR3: CASSLVADNEQFF. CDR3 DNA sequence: TGTGCCAGCAGCTTAGTGGCCGACAATGAGCAGTTCTTC.

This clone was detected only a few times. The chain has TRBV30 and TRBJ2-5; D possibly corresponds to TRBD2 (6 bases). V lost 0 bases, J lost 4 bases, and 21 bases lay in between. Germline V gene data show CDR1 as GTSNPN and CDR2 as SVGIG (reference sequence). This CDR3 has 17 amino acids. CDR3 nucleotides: TGTGCCTGGAGTGTAGGGACGGTGCAATCGCGGGGAGAGACCCAGTACTTC. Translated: CAWSVGTVQSRGETQYF.

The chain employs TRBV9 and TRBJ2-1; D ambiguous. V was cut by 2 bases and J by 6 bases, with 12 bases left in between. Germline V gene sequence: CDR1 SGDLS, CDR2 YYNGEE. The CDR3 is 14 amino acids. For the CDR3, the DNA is TGTGCCAGCAGCGTCGAAGTCAGAGCCAATGAGCAGTTCTTC. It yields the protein CASSVEVRANEQFF.

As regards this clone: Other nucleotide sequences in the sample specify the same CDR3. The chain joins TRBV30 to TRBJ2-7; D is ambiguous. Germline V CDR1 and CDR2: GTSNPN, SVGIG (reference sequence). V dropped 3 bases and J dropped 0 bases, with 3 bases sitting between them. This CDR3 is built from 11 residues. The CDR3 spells CAWSRSYEQYF. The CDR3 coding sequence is TGTGCCTGGAGCCGCTCCTACGAGCAGTACTTC.

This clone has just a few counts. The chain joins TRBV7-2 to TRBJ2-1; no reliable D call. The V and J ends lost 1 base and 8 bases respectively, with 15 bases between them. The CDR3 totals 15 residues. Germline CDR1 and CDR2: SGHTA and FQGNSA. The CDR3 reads CASSLGLSGWDEQFF. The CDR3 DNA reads TGTGCCAGCAGCTTAGGCCTATCTGGTTGGGATGAGCAGTTCTTC.

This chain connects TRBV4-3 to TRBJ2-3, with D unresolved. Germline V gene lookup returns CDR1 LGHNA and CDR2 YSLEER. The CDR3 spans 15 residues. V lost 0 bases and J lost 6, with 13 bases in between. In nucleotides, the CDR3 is TGCGCCAGCAGCCAAGATCGTTGGAGCAGGGATACGCAGTATTTT. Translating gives CASSQDRWSRDTQYF.

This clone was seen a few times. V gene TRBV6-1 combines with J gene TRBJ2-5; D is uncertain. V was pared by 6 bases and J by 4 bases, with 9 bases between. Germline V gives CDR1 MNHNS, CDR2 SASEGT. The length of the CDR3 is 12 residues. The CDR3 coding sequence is TGTGCCAGCAGCGAGACGGCAGAGACCCAGTACTTC. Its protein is CASSETAETQYF.

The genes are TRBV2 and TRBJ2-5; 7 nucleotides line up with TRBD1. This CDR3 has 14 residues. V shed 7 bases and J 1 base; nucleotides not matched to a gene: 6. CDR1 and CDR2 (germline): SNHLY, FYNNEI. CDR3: CASKLGQRQETQYF. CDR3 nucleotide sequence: TGTGCCAGCAAACTGGGACAGCGCCAAGAGACCCAGTACTTC.

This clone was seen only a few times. DNA for the CDR3: TGCAGTGCCGCAACAGGCTACGAGCAGTACTTC. Its translation: CSAATGYEQYF. V and J are TRBV20-1 and TRBJ2-7; perhaps TRBD1 as D (5 bases). In germline, CDR1 is DFQATT, CDR2 SNEGSKA (reference sequence). CDR3 size: 11 residues. Trimming pared 6 bases from V and 3 bases from J, leaving 9 bases between.

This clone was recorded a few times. CDR3 protein: CASRNRYQETQYF. CDR3 nucleotides: TGTGCCAGCAGAAACAGGTACCAAGAGACCCAGTACTTC. This chain connects TRBV27 to TRBJ2-5; D possibly corresponds to TRBD1 (5 bases). Germline values: CDR1 MNHEY, CDR2 SMNVEV (reference sequence). V was pared by 6 bases and J by 0 bases, with 8 bases between. The CDR3 is 13 amino acids.

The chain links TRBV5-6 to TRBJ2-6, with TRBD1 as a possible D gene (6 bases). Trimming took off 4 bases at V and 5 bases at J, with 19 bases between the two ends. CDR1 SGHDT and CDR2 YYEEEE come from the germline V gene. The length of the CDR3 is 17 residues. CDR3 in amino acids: CASSPKITGIRANVLTF. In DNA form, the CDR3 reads TGTGCCAGCAGCCCCAAGATAACAGGGATTAGGGCCAACGTCCTGACTTTC.

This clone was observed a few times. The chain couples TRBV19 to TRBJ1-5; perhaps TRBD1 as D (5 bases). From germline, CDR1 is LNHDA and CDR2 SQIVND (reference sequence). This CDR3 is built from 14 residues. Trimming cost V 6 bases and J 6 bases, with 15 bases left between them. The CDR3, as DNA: TGTGCCAGTAGGATGAGGCAGGGAACTCAGCCCCAGCATTTT. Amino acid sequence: CASRMRQGTQPQHF.

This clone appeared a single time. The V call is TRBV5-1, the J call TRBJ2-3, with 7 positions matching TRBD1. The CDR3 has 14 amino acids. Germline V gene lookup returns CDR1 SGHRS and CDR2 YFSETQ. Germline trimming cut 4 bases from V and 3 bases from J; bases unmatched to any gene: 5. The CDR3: CASSKTGKTDTQYF. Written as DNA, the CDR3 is TGCGCCAGCAGCAAGACAGGGAAGACAGATACGCAGTATTTT.